Listed below are T cell receptor beta chains from one sample, sequenced in a study of T cell responses to AZD1222 COVID-19 vaccine. Profiling relied on immunoSEQ multiplex PCR, and the TCRdb table lists in-frame clones only, not all of them. The repertoire holds just under 150,000 clones, about 86% seen once, with approximately 5.4% in the top ten. The input for sequencing was peripheral blood, taken 28 days after the second AZD1222 dose. All receptors derive from an adult who received the AZD1222 COVID-19 vaccine. CDR3s include the opening cysteine and the closing phenylalanine or tryptophan. D genes are given only for firm matches. Size is omitted from some rows. Given values are once, few, many or a class for expanded clones.

CDR3 DNA: TGTGCCAGCAGCTCGGTTGGGAACACTGAAGCTTTCTTT; CDR3 protein: CASSSVGNTEAFF; V gene: TRBV11-3; clone size: -; J gene: TRBJ1-1; D gene: -
CDR3 DNA: TGTGCCAGCAGCCCTGGACTAGCGGTCTACAATGAGCAGTTCTTC; CDR3 protein: CASSPGLAVYNEQFF; V gene: TRBV27; clone size: once; J gene: TRBJ2-1; D gene: TRBD2
CDR3 DNA: TGCGCCAGCAGCTTGGCCTTAGGAGTTTTCGATACGCAGTATTTT; CDR3 protein: CASSLALGVFDTQYF; V gene: TRBV5-1; clone size: -; J gene: TRBJ2-3; D gene: -
CDR3 DNA: TGTGCCAGTAGTATTACAGCTAACACTGAAGCTTTCTTT; CDR3 protein: CASSITANTEAFF; V gene: TRBV19; clone size: once; J gene: TRBJ1-1; D gene: -
CDR3 DNA: TGTGCCAGCAGTGGCTACAGGGGGGATAATTCACCCCTCCACTTT; CDR3 protein: CASSGYRGDNSPLHF; V gene: TRBV2; clone size: -; J gene: TRBJ1-6; D gene: TRBD1
CDR3 DNA: TGTGCCAGCAGCTCACCCAGGGGGACAAATGAAAAACTGTTTTTT; CDR3 protein: CASSSPRGTNEKLFF; V gene: TRBV7-9; clone size: once; J gene: TRBJ1-4; D gene: TRBD1
CDR3 DNA: TGTGCCTGGAGGCCAGGGACTCCTCTTATCTCTGGAAACACCATATATTTT; CDR3 protein: CAWRPGTPLISGNTIYF; V gene: TRBV30; clone size: -; J gene: TRBJ1-3; D gene: -
CDR3 DNA: TGTGCCAGCAGTGTATCTCCTACGGGTGATCAGTTCTTC; CDR3 protein: CASSVSPTGDQFF; V gene: TRBV6-4; clone size: -; J gene: TRBJ2-1; D gene: -
CDR3 DNA: TGTGCCAGTAGTATGGAGGCCCTCACAGATACGCAGTATTTT; CDR3 protein: CASSMEALTDTQYF; V gene: TRBV19; clone size: -; J gene: TRBJ2-3; D gene: -
CDR3 DNA: TGTGCCAGCCCGGGGACCCAGGGGGGCACCATATATTTT; CDR3 protein: CASPGTQGGTIYF; V gene: TRBV11-2; clone size: -; J gene: TRBJ1-3; D gene: TRBD1
CDR3 DNA: TGCAGTGCCAGTAATCGTTATCAGGGGAACACTGAAGCTTTCTTT; CDR3 protein: CSASNRYQGNTEAFF; V gene: TRBV20-1; clone size: -; J gene: TRBJ1-1; D gene: -
CDR3 DNA: TGTGCCAGCAGTTTGATGTTCGGTCAGCCCCAGCATTTT; CDR3 protein: CASSLMFGQPQHF; V gene: TRBV6-5; clone size: -; J gene: TRBJ1-5; D gene: -
CDR3 DNA: TGTGCCATCAAAGAGAGGGCTGAGGCGAACACTGAAGCTTTCTTT; CDR3 protein: CAIKERAEANTEAFF; V gene: TRBV10-3; clone size: -; J gene: TRBJ1-1; D gene: -
CDR3 DNA: TGCGCCAGCAGCTTGGAGGGCACAGATACGCAGTATTTT; CDR3 protein: CASSLEGTDTQYF; V gene: TRBV5-1; clone size: -; J gene: TRBJ2-3; D gene: -
CDR3 DNA: TGTGCCAGCAGTTCAGGGATCGGGTTAGGTGAAAAACTGTTTTTT; CDR3 protein: CASSSGIGLGEKLFF; V gene: TRBV6-5; clone size: once; J gene: TRBJ1-4; D gene: -
CDR3 DNA: TGTGCCAGCAGCGTAGCTGGGGTGGGCTACAATGAGCAGTTCTTC; CDR3 protein: CASSVAGVGYNEQFF; V gene: TRBV9; clone size: -; J gene: TRBJ2-1; D gene: -
CDR3 DNA: TGTGCCACCAGCAGGACAGGACCCCTCGATACGCAGTATTTT; CDR3 protein: CATSRTGPLDTQYF; V gene: TRBV15; clone size: few; J gene: TRBJ2-3; D gene: -
CDR3 DNA: TGTGCCTGTCACCCCCGGGGAGGTCGGATTCTTAACACTGAAGCTTTCTTT; CDR3 protein: CACHPRGGRILNTEAFF; V gene: TRBV30; clone size: -; J gene: TRBJ1-1; D gene: -
CDR3 DNA: TGCGCCAGCAGCCAGACACCCGGCCTCGGGGCCTACGAGCAGTACTTC; CDR3 protein: CASSQTPGLGAYEQYF; V gene: TRBV5-1; clone size: -; J gene: TRBJ2-7; D gene: -
CDR3 DNA: TGTGCCTGGAGTGTAGGGACAGGGGGTGGAGAAAAACTGTTTTTT; CDR3 protein: CAWSVGTGGGEKLFF; V gene: TRBV30; clone size: -; J gene: TRBJ1-4; D gene: TRBD1
CDR3 DNA: TGTGCCAGCAGCCCGGACAGGGGCTCCTACAATGAGCAGTTCTTC; CDR3 protein: CASSPDRGSYNEQFF; V gene: TRBV3-1/TRBV3-2; clone size: -; J gene: TRBJ2-1; D gene: TRBD1
CDR3 DNA: TGTGCCAGCAGTTTATTGGACAGGGGGTTTGGCTATGGCTACACCTTC; CDR3 protein: CASSLLDRGFGYGYTF; V gene: TRBV27; clone size: -; J gene: TRBJ1-2; D gene: TRBD1
CDR3 DNA: TGTGCCAGCAGTCCAGGGACAGGATTATATGGCTACACCTTC; CDR3 protein: CASSPGTGLYGYTF; V gene: TRBV7-9; clone size: once; J gene: TRBJ1-2; D gene: TRBD1
CDR3 DNA: TGCAGTGCTAGCAGGGTGGCTGAAGCTTTCTTT; CDR3 protein: CSASRVAEAFF; V gene: TRBV20-1; clone size: few; J gene: TRBJ1-1; D gene: -
CDR3 DNA: TGTGCCAGCAGTCCTTCCTACAATGAGCAGTTCTTC; CDR3 protein: CASSPSYNEQFF; V gene: TRBV6-6; clone size: once; J gene: TRBJ2-1; D gene: -
CDR3 DNA: TGTGCCAGCAGCGCTCGACATAACTCTGGAAACACCATATATTTT; CDR3 protein: CASSARHNSGNTIYF; V gene: TRBV9; clone size: -; J gene: TRBJ1-3; D gene: -
CDR3 DNA: TGTGCCAGCAGCTTATCCCCCCCACAGGGGGCGGGACAGCCCCAGCATTTT; CDR3 protein: CASSLSPPQGAGQPQHF; V gene: TRBV7-2; clone size: -; J gene: TRBJ1-5; D gene: TRBD1
CDR3 DNA: TGTGCCAGCAGCGTGACAGGGCCCAATCAGCCCCAGCATTTT; CDR3 protein: CASSVTGPNQPQHF; V gene: TRBV2; clone size: few; J gene: TRBJ1-5; D gene: TRBD1